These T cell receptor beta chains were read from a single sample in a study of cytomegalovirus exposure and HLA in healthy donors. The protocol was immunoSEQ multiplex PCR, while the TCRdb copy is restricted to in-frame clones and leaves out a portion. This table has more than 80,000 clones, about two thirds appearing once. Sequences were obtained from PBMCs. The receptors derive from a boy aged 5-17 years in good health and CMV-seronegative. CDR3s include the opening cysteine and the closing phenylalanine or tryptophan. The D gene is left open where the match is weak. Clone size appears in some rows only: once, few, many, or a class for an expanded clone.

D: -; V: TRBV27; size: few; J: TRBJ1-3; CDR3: CASRGEYSGNTIYF; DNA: TGTGCCAGCAGAGGAGAATACTCTGGAAACACCATATATTTT
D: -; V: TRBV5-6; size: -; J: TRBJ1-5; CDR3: CASSLAGQNQPQHF; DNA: TGTGCCAGTAGCTTGGCAGGGCAAAATCAGCCCCAGCATTTT
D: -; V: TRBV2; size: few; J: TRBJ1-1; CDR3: CASSELQSEAFF; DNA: TGTGCCAGCAGTGAATTACAGTCTGAAGCTTTCTTT
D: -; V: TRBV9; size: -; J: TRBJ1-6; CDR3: CASSVGVGADNSPLHF; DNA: TGTGCCAGCAGCGTAGGAGTTGGGGCCGATAATTCACCCCTCCACTTT
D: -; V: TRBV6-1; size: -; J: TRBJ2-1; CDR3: CASFLRWSSYNEQFF; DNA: TGTGCCTCCTTTCTAAGATGGAGCTCCTACAATGAGCAGTTCTTC
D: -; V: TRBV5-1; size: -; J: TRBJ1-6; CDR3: CASSYTLSSYNSPLHF; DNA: TGCGCCAGCAGCTATACTTTGAGCTCCTATAATTCACCCCTCCACTTT
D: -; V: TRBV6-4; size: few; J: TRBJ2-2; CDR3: CASTPSANTGELFF; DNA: TGTGCCAGCACCCCTAGCGCGAACACCGGGGAGCTGTTTTTT
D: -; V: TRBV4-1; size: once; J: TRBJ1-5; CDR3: CASSQASYQPQHF; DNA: TGCGCCAGCAGCCAAGCCAGTTATCAGCCCCAGCATTTT
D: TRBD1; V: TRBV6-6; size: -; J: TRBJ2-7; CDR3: CASSSKQGRSEQYF; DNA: TGTGCCAGCAGTTCCAAACAGGGGCGGAGTGAGCAGTACTTC
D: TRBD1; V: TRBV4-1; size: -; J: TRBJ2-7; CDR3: CASSLRFSGTDYEQYF; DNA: TGCGCCAGCAGCTTACGCTTTTCCGGGACAGACTACGAGCAGTACTTC
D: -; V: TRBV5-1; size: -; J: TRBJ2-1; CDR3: CASSTDSGLEQFF; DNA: TGCGCCAGCAGCACGGATAGCGGCCTGGAGCAGTTCTTC
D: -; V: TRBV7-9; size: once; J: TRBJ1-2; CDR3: CSSSLNRRGYTF; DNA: TGTTCCAGCAGCTTAAATAGGAGAGGCTACACCTTC
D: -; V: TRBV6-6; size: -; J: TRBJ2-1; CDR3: CASSRTGTDEQFF; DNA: TGTGCCAGCAGCAGAACCGGGACTGATGAGCAGTTCTTC
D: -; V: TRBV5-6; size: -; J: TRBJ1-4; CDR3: CASSSGGEEKLFF; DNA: TGTGCCAGCAGCTCCGGGGGGGAGGAAAAACTGTTTTTT
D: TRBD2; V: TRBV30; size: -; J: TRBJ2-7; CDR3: CAWSPPTSGPLEQYF; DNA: TGTGCCTGGAGTCCCCCAACTAGCGGGCCCCTGGAGCAGTACTTC
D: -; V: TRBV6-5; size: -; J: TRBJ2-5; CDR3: CASSFRVMEETQYF; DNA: TGTGCCAGCAGTTTCAGGGTTATGGAAGAGACCCAGTACTTC
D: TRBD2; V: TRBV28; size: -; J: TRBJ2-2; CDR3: CASSQIPSGRRTGELFF; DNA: TGTGCCAGCAGCCAGATCCCTAGCGGGAGAAGGACCGGGGAGCTGTTTTTT
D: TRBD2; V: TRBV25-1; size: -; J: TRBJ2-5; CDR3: CASSEPGLAGGGTQYF; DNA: TGTGCCAGCAGTGAACCGGGACTAGCGGGAGGGGGGACCCAGTACTTC
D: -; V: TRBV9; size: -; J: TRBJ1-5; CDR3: CASSARGTNQPQHF; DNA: TGTGCCAGCAGCGCCCGGGGAACCAATCAGCCCCAGCATTTT
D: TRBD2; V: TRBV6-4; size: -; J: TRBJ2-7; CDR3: CASSDEASGRAEQYF; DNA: TGTGCCAGCAGTGACGAGGCTAGCGGGAGGGCCGAGCAGTACTTC
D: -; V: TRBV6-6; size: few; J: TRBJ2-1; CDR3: CASTGNEQFF; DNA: TGTGCCAGCACCGGGAATGAGCAGTTCTTC
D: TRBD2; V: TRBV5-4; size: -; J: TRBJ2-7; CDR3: CASSLAGGRREQYF; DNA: TGTGCCAGCAGCTTGGCTGGCGGGAGGCGGGAGCAGTACTTC
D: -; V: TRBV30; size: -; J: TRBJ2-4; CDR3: CAWSVAGAKNIQYF; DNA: TGTGCCTGGAGTGTAGCGGGAGCCAAAAACATTCAGTACTTC
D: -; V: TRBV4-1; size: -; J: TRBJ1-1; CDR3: CASSPRGGATNTEAFF; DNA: TGCGCCAGCAGCCCCCGGGGAGGGGCGACGAACACTGAAGCTTTCTTT
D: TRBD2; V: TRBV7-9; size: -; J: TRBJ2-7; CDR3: CASSPRQPGLLSYEQYF; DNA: TGTGCCAGCAGCCCAAGACAGCCGGGACTACTTTCCTACGAGCAGTACTTC
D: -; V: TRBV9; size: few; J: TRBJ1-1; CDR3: CASSVRTGTLGF; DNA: TGTGCCAGCAGCGTACGAACCGGGACACTGGGCTTT
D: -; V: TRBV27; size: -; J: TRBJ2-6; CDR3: CATSVGQHHTSGANVLTF; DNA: TGTGCCACCTCGGTTGGACAGCACCACACCTCTGGGGCCAACGTCCTGACTTTC
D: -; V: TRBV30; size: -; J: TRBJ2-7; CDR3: CAWDQGIGEQYF; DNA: TGTGCCTGGGACCAGGGGATCGGCGAGCAGTACTTC
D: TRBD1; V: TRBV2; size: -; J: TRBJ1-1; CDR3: CAGHQGQMNTEAFF; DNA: TGTGCCGGGCACCAGGGACAGATGAACACTGAAGCTTTCTTT
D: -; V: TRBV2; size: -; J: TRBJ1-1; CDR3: CASGGNTEAFF; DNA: TGTGCCAGCGGCGGAAACACTGAAGCTTTCTTT
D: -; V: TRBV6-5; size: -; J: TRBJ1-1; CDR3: CASSYTINTEAFF; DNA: TGTGCCAGCAGTTACACAATTAACACTGAAGCTTTCTTT
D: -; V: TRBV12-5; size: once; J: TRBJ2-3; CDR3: CASGLQGAGTQYF; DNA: TGTGCTAGTGGTTTACAGGGCGCAGGTACGCAGTATTTT
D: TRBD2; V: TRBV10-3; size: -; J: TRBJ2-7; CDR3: CAISQGTSGVHEQYF; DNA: TGTGCCATCAGTCAAGGGACTAGCGGGGTCCACGAGCAGTACTTC
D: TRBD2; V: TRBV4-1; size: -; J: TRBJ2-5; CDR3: CASSQEGLVSARGETQYF; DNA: TGCGCCAGCAGCCAAGAAGGACTAGTCTCGGCTAGGGGAGAGACCCAGTACTTC
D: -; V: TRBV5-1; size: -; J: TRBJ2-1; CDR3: CASSLARGGAAEQFF; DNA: TGCGCCAGCAGCTTGGCAAGGGGGGGGGCCGCTGAGCAGTTCTTC
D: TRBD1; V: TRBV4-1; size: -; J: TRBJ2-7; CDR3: CASSHSARQGGNEQYF; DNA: TGCGCCAGCAGCCACTCGGCCCGACAGGGGGGCAACGAGCAGTACTTC